One and the same sample provided the 25 T cell receptor beta chains below, sequenced in a study of T-cell reconstitution after alpha-beta-depleted transplantation in children. Unique molecular identifiers were built into the TCRbeta library. TCRdb reanalysed the PCR reads using MiXCR and keeps one entry per CDR3 protein. The sample has about 230,000 distinct CDR3 sequences, about a tenth seen once. The sample consisted of PBMCs, taken before TCRalphabeta/CD19-depleted stem cell transplant. These receptors all stem from a child under two years old with acute myeloid leukemia, due to receive a stem cell transplant.

This clonotype has a count of ten or more. J is TRBJ2-7 and V is TRBV24-1; no clear D gene. Germline CDR1 reads KGHDR; CDR2 reads SFDVKD. Trimming cost V 2 bases and J 4 bases, with 8 bases left between them. The CDR3 runs 13 residues. As DNA, the CDR3 is TGTGCCACCAGTGATTCAACGGCTTACGAGCAGTACTTC. Its translation is CATSDSTAYEQYF.

This clonotype showed up many times. The chain recombines TRBV28 with TRBJ1-5; tentative D call: TRBD1 (6 bases). The CDR3 spans 14 residues. The ends were cut back, 5 bases at V and 6 bases at J, with 14 bases in the middle. CDR1 and CDR2 from the germline V gene are MDHEN and SYDVKM. CDR3 region: CASSLGGTGQPQHF. The CDR3 DNA is TGTGCCAGCAGTCTTGGGGGCACGGGTCAGCCCCAGCATTTT.

This clonotype was found many times. The rearrangement joins TRBV7-9 to TRBJ1-3, with D hard to call. Germline lookup yields CDR1 SEHNR and CDR2 FQNEAQ (reference sequence). The CDR3 loop spans 15 amino acids. V was pared by 4 bases and J by 2 bases, with 12 bases between. In DNA, the CDR3 is TGTGCCAGCAGCTCCAATCTCGAGGCTGGAAACACCATATATTTT. Its translation is CASSSNLEAGNTIYF.

This clonotype was recorded many times. The chain joins TRBV20-1 to TRBJ1-5; D uncertain. CDR3 length: 15 amino acids. Trimming took 4 bases from V and 2 from J, leaving 15 bases between them. Germline V CDR1 and CDR2: DFQATT, SNEGSKA (reference sequence). The CDR3: CSATRRETGNQPQHF. The CDR3 nucleotides are TGCAGTGCTACGAGACGTGAGACGGGCAATCAGCCCCAGCATTTT.

This clonotype was recorded at least ten times. The chain couples TRBV7-9 to TRBJ2-3; the D gene is possibly TRBD1 (5 bases). The germline V gene encodes CDR1 SEHNR and CDR2 FQNEAQ (reference sequence). V was shortened by 3 bases and J by 1 base, with 11 bases between the two germline ends. The CDR3 runs to 15 residues. The CDR3 region has the DNA TGTGCCAGCAGCTTGCGGCAGGGCCGCACAGATACGCAGTATTTT. It specifies CASSLRQGRTDTQYF.

This clonotype was picked up many times. The chain combines TRBV13 with TRBJ1-2; D is possibly TRBD1 (5 bases). V was trimmed by 1 base and J by 1 base, leaving 13 bases between them. CDR1 PRHDT and CDR2 FYEKMQ come from the germline V gene (reference sequence). This CDR3 region has 16 residues. CDR3 region: CASSLVRLGDNYGYTF. CDR3 DNA sequence: TGTGCCAGCAGCTTAGTTCGGTTGGGGGATAACTATGGCTACACCTTC.

This clonotype has only a few counts. V usage is TRBV25-1 and J usage is TRBJ2-7; 9 bases match TRBD2. Trimming cost V 8 bases and J 0 bases; bases outside gene matches: 8. Germline CDR1 reads MGHDK; CDR2 reads SYGVNS. The CDR3 consists of 15 residues. The CDR3 DNA is TGTGCCAGCGAAAAGGGGACTAGCCGCTCCTACGAGCAGTACTTC. This gives the protein CASEKGTSRSYEQYF.

This clonotype was observed at least ten times. J is TRBJ2-1 and V is TRBV11-2; 8 bases map to TRBD2. This CDR3 spans 18 amino acids. After removal of 0 bases from V and 5 bases from J, the junction contained 12 bases not matched to a gene. Germline assignment: CDR1 SGHAT and CDR2 FQNNGV. DNA for the CDR3: TGTGCCAGCAGCTTAGATTCGGTCCCCGGGGGGGAACACAATGAGCAGTTCTTC. Amino acid sequence: CASSLDSVPGGEHNEQFF.

The table lists this clonotype with many counts. This chain joins TRBV7-8 and TRBJ2-7, with TRBD2 as a possible D gene (6 bases). V lost 3 bases and J lost 3, with 9 bases in between. Per the germline V gene, CDR1 is SGHVS and CDR2 is FQNEAQ. The CDR3 has 13 residues. DNA of the CDR3: TGTGCCAGCAGCTTCAGGCGGGGCTACGAGCAGTACTTC. It specifies CASSFRRGYEQYF.

This chain connects TRBV28 to TRBJ1-1; D is undetermined. The germline V and J ends were trimmed by 2 bases and 4 bases, with 8 bases remaining between them. The CDR3 consists of 13 residues. Germline V lookup: CDR1 MDHEN, CDR2 SYDVKM. As DNA, the CDR3 is TGTGCCAGCAGTTTAATGAGCCCCACTGAAGCTTTCTTT. This encodes CASSLMSPTEAFF.

There are many counts of this clonotype. Germline and junction disagree at one end, which may indicate a read error. The J gene is TRBJ2-2, the V gene TRBV5-1; the D gene is possibly TRBD2 (5 bases). The CDR3 length is 14 residues. CDR1 is SGHRS and CDR2 is YFSETQ in the germline V gene. CDR3 sequence (DNA): TGTGCCAGCAGTTTAGCGTCCGACACCGGGGAGCTGTTTTTT. This encodes CASSLASDTGELFF.

This clonotype has a count of ten or more. The genes are TRBV9 and TRBJ2-1, with TRBD1 as a possible D gene (6 bases). CDR1 is SGDLS, CDR2 YYNGEE, per germline. Trimming took 4 bases from V and 6 from J, leaving 14 bases between them. The length of the CDR3 is 14 residues. This CDR3 reads CASSPTPQGNEQFF. The CDR3, as DNA: TGTGCCAGCAGCCCTACCCCACAGGGCAATGAGCAGTTCTTC. Full variable domain (rest looked up from reference TRBV9 and TRBJ2-1): DSGVTQTPKHLITATGQRVTLRCSPRSGDLSVYWYQQSLDQGLQFLIQYYNGEERAKGNILERFSAQQFPDLHSELNLSSLELGDSALYFCASSPTPQGNEQFFGPGTRLTVL.

This clonotype has at least ten counts. The rearrangement joins TRBV4-1 to TRBJ1-1; unclear D gene. Germline V gene lookup returns CDR1 MGHRA and CDR2 YSYEKL. CDR3 length equals 13 residues. Trimming removed 0 bases at V and 7 bases at J, with 9 bases between. CDR3 DNA sequence: TGCGCCAGCAGCCAAGATTTAGGCAGTGAAGCTTTCTTT. Translation gives CASSQDLGSEAFF.

The sample holds many counts of this clonotype. The chain couples TRBV12-3 or TRBV12-4 to TRBJ1-1, with TRBD1 matching 8 bases. Trimming at V came to 4 bases and at J to 1 base, leaving 8 bases not matched to a gene. The CDR3 runs 16 residues. The CDR3 coding sequence is TGTGCCAGCAGTTCCTCCTGGACAGGGACGAACACTGAAGCTTTCTTT. It specifies CASSSSWTGTNTEAFF.

This clonotype was seen at least ten times. V usage is TRBV21-1 and J usage is TRBJ1-5. TRBV21-1 constitutes a pseudogene. CDR3 length: 12 amino acids. As DNA, the CDR3 is TGTGCCAGCAGCAAAGTTAATCAGCCCCAGCATTTT. Translated, it gives CASSKVNQPQHF.

This clonotype was detected a few times. The chain employs TRBV18 and TRBJ1-4; D not resolved. Deletions cut 6 bases from V and 3 bases from J, with 8 bases between. The CDR3 runs 13 residues. From germline, CDR1 is KGHSH and CDR2 LQKENI. The DNA for the CDR3 is TGTGCCAGCTCTGGTGGGTCTAATGAAAAACTGTTTTTT. Protein sequence: CASSGGSNEKLFF.

Ten or more counts support this clonotype. The chain has TRBV24-1 and TRBJ2-1, with 10 bases fitting TRBD2. Trimming cost V 7 bases and J 6 bases; bases outside gene matches: 11. CDR1 and CDR2 (germline): KGHDR, SFDVKD. The length of the CDR3 is 16 residues. CDR3 residues: CATSRAPSGSGNEQFF. CDR3 bases: TGTGCCACCAGCAGGGCCCCTAGCGGGAGTGGCAATGAGCAGTTCTTC.

This clonotype was observed at least ten times. V usage is TRBV20-1 and J usage is TRBJ1-2; no definite D call. The CDR3 loop spans 12 amino acids. The V end was cut by 0 bases, the J end by 0 bases, with 2 bases between. Per the germline V gene, CDR1 is DFQATT and CDR2 is SNEGSKA (reference sequence). CDR3 sequence: CSARDTNYGYTF. The CDR3 DNA reads TGCAGTGCTAGAGACACTAACTATGGCTACACCTTC.

This clonotype was seen more than once but under ten times. The chain couples TRBV28 to TRBJ2-7; 9 bases map to TRBD1. Germline trimming cut 6 bases from V and 6 bases from J; bases unmatched to any gene: 6. This CDR3 has 13 residues. Germline CDR1 MDHEN, CDR2 SYDVKM. The CDR3 sequence: CASSTGQGSEQYF. CDR3 in DNA: TGTGCCAGCAGCACGGGACAGGGCTCCGAGCAGTACTTC. Full variable domain (outside the CDR3, taken from reference TRBV28 and TRBJ2-7): DVKVTQSSRYLVKRTGEKVFLECVQDMDHENMFWYRQDPGLGLRLIYFSYDVKMKEKGDIPEGYSVSREKKERFSLILESASTNQTSMYLCASSTGQGSEQYFGPGTRLTVT.

This clonotype was recorded many times. The chain carries TRBV2 and TRBJ1-6; no firm D call. CDR3 length equals 16 residues. V lost 3 bases to trimming and J lost 8 bases, with 17 bases between them. Germline CDR1 SNHLY, CDR2 FYNNEI. In DNA form, the CDR3 reads TGTGCCAGCAGTGAGGGCCAGGCCATCGCATATTCACCCCTCCACTTT. Its protein product is CASSEGQAIAYSPLHF.

In its sample, this clonotype was seen a few times. The chain recombines TRBV10-3 with TRBJ2-2; 11 nucleotides agree with TRBD1. V shed 6 bases, J shed 6 bases, and the junction held 6 bases outside the gene matches. The CDR3 has 15 residues. The germline CDR1 and CDR2 sequences are ENHRY and SYGVKD. The CDR3 nucleotides are TGTGCCATCAGGGGGGACAGGGGGGACGCCGGGGAGCTGTTTTTT. It translates to CAIRGDRGDAGELFF.

This clonotype turned up a few times. The J gene is TRBJ2-1, the V gene TRBV20-1; 10 nucleotides match TRBD2. Germline assignment: CDR1 DFQATT and CDR2 SNEGSKA (reference sequence). The CDR3 consists of 17 residues. Trimming removed 1 base from V and 3 bases from J; junction bases left unmatched: 9. The CDR3 DNA sequence: TGCAGTGCTAGAGTTCGAGCGGGAGGGTGGTTCTACAATGAGCAGTTCTTC. This sequence encodes CSARVRAGGWFYNEQFF.

This clonotype was counted many times. This rearrangement joins TRBV7-2 to TRBJ2-2; 10 bases match TRBD2. The J segment lost 7 bases and the V segment lost 3 bases, leaving 11 bases of the junction unmatched. Germline V gene data show CDR1 as SGHTA and CDR2 as FQGNSA. CDR3 length: 17 amino acids. The CDR3 loop is CASSFRLAGERGGELFF. The DNA of the CDR3 is TGTGCCAGCAGCTTTCGGCTAGCGGGAGAGAGGGGCGGGGAGCTGTTTTTT.

There are many counts of this clonotype. The chain has TRBV20-1 and TRBJ1-4; perhaps TRBD1 as D (5 bases). The length of the CDR3 is 13 residues. Trimming took off 6 bases at V and 7 bases at J, with 15 bases between the two ends. In germline, CDR1 is DFQATT, CDR2 SNEGSKA (reference sequence). The chain's CDR3 is CSAREGIGEKLFF. As DNA, the CDR3 is TGCAGTGCCCGGGAGGGGATCGGTGAAAAACTGTTTTTT.

This clonotype has only a few counts. The V and J genes are TRBV6-5 and TRBJ2-7; 9 bases agree with TRBD1. The CDR3 consists of 17 residues. V lost 0 bases and J lost 2; bases outside the gene matches: 8. Germline V gene lookup returns CDR1 MNHEY and CDR2 SVGAGI. DNA of the CDR3: TGTGCCAGCAGTTACTCGGCGGGGGACAGGGATCCCTACGAGCAGTACTTC. Protein: CASSYSAGDRDPYEQYF.